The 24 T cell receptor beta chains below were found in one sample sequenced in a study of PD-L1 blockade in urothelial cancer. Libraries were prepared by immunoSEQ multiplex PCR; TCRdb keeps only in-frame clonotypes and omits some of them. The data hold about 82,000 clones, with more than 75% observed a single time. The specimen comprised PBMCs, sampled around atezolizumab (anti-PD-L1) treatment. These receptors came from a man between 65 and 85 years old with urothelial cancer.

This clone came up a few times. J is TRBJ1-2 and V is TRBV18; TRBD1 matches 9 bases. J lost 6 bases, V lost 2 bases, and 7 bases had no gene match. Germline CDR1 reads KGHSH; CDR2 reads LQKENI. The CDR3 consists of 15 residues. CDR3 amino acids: CASSPGTGLSNGYTF. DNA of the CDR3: TGTGCCAGCTCACCAGGGACAGGGCTAAGCAATGGCTACACCTTC.

CDR3 coding DNA: TGTGCCAGCAGTTTAGCCGTAGGACAGGGGACCAATTCACCCCTCCACTTT. Protein product: CASSLAVGQGTNSPLHF. The V call is TRBV27, the J call TRBJ1-6; 9 bases agree with TRBD1. The CDR3 covers 17 residues. The J segment lost 7 bases and the V segment lost 2 bases, leaving 9 bases of the junction unmatched. The germline V gene encodes CDR1 MNHEY and CDR2 SMNVEV (reference sequence).

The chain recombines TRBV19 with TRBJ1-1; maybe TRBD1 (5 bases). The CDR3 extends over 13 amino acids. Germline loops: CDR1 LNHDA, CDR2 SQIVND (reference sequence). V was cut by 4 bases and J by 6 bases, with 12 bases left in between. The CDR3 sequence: CASSTAGFPEAFF. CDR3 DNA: TGTGCCAGTAGTACCGCAGGGTTCCCTGAAGCTTTCTTT.

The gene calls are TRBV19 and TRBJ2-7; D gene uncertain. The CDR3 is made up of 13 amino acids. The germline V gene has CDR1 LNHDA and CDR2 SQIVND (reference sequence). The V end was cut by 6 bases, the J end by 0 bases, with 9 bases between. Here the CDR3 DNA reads TGTGCCAGTAGAGCCCGGGTCTCCTACGAGCAGTACTTC. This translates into CASRARVSYEQYF.

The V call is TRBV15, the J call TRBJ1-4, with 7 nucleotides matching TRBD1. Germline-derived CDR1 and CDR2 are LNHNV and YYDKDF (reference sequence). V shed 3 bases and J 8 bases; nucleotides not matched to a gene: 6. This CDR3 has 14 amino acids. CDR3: CATSSTGEGEKLFF. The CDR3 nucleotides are TGTGCCACCAGCAGTACAGGGGAAGGAGAAAAACTGTTTTTT.

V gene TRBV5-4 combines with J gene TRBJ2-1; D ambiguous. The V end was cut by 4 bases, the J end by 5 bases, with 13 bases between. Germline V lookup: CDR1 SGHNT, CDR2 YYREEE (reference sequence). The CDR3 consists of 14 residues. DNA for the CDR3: TGTGCCAGCAGCCCCCTAAATTCCGACAATGAGCAGTTCTTC. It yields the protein CASSPLNSDNEQFF.

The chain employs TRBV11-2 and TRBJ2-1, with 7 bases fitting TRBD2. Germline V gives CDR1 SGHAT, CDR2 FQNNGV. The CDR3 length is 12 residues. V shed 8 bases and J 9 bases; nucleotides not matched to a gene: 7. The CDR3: CASFGGGSEQFF. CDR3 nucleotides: TGTGCCAGCTTTGGGGGGGGGAGTGAGCAGTTCTTC.

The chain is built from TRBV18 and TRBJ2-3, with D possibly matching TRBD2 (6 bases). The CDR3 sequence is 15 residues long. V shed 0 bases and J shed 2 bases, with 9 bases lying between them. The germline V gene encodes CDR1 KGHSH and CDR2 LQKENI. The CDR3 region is CASSPPGTDTDTQYF. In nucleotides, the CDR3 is TGTGCCAGCTCACCACCGGGGACTGACACAGATACGCAGTATTTT.

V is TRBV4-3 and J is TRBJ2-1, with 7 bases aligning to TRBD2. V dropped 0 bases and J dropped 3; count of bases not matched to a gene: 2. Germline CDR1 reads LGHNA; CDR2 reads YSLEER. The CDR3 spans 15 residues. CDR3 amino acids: CASSQEPGGYNEQFF. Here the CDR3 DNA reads TGCGCCAGCAGCCAAGAACCGGGAGGCTACAATGAGCAGTTCTTC.

Here the CDR3 DNA reads TGTGCCAGCAGCTTGGGGACAGGGTTAACAGATACGCAGTATTTT. Encoded protein: CASSLGTGLTDTQYF. The chain joins TRBV7-9 to TRBJ2-3; 9 bases line up with TRBD1. After removal of 3 bases from V and 3 bases from J, the junction contained 4 bases not matched to a gene. Germline lookup yields CDR1 SEHNR and CDR2 FQNEAQ (reference sequence). The CDR3 totals 15 residues.

CDR3 bases: TGTGCCAGCAGCCAAGGGACAGGGGCTAACTATGGCTACACCTTC. It specifies CASSQGTGANYGYTF. The chain has TRBV14 and TRBJ1-2; 9 positions agree with TRBD1. The CDR3 totals 15 residues. Germline CDR1 SGHDN, CDR2 FVKESK. J was trimmed by 0 bases and V by 1 base; bases with no gene match: 0.

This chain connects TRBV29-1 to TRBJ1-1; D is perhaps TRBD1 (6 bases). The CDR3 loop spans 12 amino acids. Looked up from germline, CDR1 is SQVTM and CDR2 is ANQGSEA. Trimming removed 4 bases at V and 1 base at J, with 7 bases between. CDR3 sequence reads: CSVARGNTEAFF. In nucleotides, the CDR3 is TGCAGCGTTGCCAGGGGGAACACTGAAGCTTTCTTT. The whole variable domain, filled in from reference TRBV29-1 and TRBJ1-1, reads SAVISQKPSRDICQRGTSLTIQCQVDSQVTMMFWYRQQPGQSLTLIATANQGSEATYESGFVIDKFPISRPNLTFSTLTVSNMSPEDSSIYLCSVARGNTEAFFGQGTRLTVV.

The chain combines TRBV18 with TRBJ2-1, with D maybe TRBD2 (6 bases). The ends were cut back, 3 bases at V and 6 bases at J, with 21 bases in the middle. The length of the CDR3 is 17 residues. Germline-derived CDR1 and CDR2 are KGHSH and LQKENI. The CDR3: CASSPPAADSGLNEQFF. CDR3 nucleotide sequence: TGTGCCAGCTCACCGCCGGCAGCCGATAGCGGACTCAATGAGCAGTTCTTC.

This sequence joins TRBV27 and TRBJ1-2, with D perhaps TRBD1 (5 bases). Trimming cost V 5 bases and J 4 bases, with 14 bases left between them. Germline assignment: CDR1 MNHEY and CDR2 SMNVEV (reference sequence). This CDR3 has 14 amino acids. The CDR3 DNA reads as TGTGCCAGCAGTCCCATCCGACAGTCCTATGGCTACACCTTC. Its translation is CASSPIRQSYGYTF.

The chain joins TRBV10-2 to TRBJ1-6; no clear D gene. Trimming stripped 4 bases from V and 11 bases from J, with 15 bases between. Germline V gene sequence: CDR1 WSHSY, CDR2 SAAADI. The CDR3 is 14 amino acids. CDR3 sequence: CASSARGRSAPLHF. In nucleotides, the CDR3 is TGCGCCAGCAGTGCTCGGGGTCGTTCAGCACCCCTCCACTTT.

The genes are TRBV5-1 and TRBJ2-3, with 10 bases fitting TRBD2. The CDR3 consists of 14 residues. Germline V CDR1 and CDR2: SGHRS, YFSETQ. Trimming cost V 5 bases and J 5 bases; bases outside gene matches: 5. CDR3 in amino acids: CASRASGRGDTQYF. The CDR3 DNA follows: TGCGCCAGCAGGGCGAGCGGGAGGGGAGATACGCAGTATTTT.

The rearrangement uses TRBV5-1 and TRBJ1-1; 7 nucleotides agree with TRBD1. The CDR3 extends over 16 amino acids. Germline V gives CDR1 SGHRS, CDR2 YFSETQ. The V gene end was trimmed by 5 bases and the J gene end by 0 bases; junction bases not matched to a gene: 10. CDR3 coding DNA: TGCGCCAGCAGGGGACAGACGACGCTCATGAACACTGAAGCTTTCTTT. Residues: CASRGQTTLMNTEAFF.

CDR3 nucleotides: TGTGCCAGCAGTTCTGGTAGCGGGAGGTGGGCCTCAAGAGCGACCCAGTACTTC. Protein product: CASSSGSGRWASRATQYF. The chain combines TRBV27 with TRBJ2-5; 10 nucleotides align to TRBD2. CDR3 length: 18 residues. CDR1 is MNHEY, CDR2 SMNVEV, per germline (reference sequence). Trimming removed 4 bases from V and 7 bases from J; junction bases left unmatched: 18.

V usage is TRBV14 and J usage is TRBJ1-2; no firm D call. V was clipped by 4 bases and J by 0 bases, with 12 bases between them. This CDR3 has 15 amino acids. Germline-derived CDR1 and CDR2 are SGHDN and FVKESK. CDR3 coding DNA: TGTGCCAGCAGCCCCCTGAGCAATACTAACTATGGCTACACCTTC. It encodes CASSPLSNTNYGYTF.

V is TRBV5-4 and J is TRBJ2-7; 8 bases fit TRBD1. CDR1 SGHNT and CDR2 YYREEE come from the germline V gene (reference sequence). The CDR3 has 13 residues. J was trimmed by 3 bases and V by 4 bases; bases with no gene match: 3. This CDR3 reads CASSPGQDYEQYF. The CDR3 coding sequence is TGTGCCAGCAGCCCGGGACAGGACTACGAGCAGTACTTC.

CDR3 nucleotide sequence: TGTGCCAGCAGTCCGACCGGGGGGTCTTACGAGCAGTACTTC. This gives the protein CASSPTGGSYEQYF. The gene calls are TRBV25-1 and TRBJ2-7; TRBD2 aligns across 7 bases. CDR3 length: 14 residues. From germline, CDR1 is MGHDK and CDR2 SYGVNS. V was pared by 5 bases and J by 4 bases, with 8 bases of the junction left unmatched.

The CDR3 is CASRPPNNNQPQHF. The CDR3 coding sequence is TGTGCCAGCAGACCACCCAACAACAATCAGCCCCAGCATTTT. V gene TRBV7-2 combines with J gene TRBJ1-5, with no clear D. Trimming stripped 6 bases from V and 3 bases from J, with 12 bases between. Germline V CDR1 and CDR2: SGHTA, FQGNSA. The CDR3 runs to 14 residues.

This CDR3 reads CASSEAGLADVGELFF. The DNA of the CDR3 is TGTGCCAGCAGTGAGGCGGGACTAGCGGATGTCGGGGAGCTGTTTTTT. The chain has TRBV6-4 and TRBJ2-2, with 11 bases lining up with TRBD2. J was trimmed by 7 bases and V by 3 bases; bases with no gene match: 7. The CDR3 is 16 residues long. Germline V gene sequence: CDR1 MRHNA, CDR2 SNTAGT.

CDR3: CASSPGQDRNTIYF. In DNA, the CDR3 is TGTGCCAGCTCACCAGGACAGGACCGGAACACCATATATTTT. The chain employs TRBV18 and TRBJ1-3; 7 bases are shared with TRBD1. J gave up 7 bases and V 2 bases, and 5 bases lay outside the gene matches. CDR1 and CDR2 (germline): KGHSH, LQKENI. This CDR3 has 14 amino acids.